Sequencing of this T cell receptor (beta chain) was carried out in a study of blood T cell repertoires in COVID-19. Study-level background: The study drew acute and convalescent COVID-19 samples from the United States, Italy and Spain.

The table lists this clone with a count of one. Produced via immunoSEQ multiplex PCR; TCRdb's table is partial and in-frame only. Counted here are 150,000 to 200,000 clones, roughly 80% occurring once; the ten biggest clones make up about 14%. The CDR3 spans 17 residues. In germline, CDR1 is LGHDT, CDR2 YNNKEL (reference sequence). The germline V and J ends were trimmed by 3 bases and 1 base, with 18 bases remaining between them. Sample: peripheral blood. The sequence came from a woman aged 70-85 years with COVID-19, enrolled during active disease. The rearrangement links TRBV3-1 (or the pseudogene TRBV3-2) to TRBJ1-2; D ambiguous. The DNA for the CDR3 is TGTGCCAGCAGCCATCTCGTTGATAACAGTTTTAACTATGGCTACACCTTC. Translated: CASSHLVDNSFNYGYTF.